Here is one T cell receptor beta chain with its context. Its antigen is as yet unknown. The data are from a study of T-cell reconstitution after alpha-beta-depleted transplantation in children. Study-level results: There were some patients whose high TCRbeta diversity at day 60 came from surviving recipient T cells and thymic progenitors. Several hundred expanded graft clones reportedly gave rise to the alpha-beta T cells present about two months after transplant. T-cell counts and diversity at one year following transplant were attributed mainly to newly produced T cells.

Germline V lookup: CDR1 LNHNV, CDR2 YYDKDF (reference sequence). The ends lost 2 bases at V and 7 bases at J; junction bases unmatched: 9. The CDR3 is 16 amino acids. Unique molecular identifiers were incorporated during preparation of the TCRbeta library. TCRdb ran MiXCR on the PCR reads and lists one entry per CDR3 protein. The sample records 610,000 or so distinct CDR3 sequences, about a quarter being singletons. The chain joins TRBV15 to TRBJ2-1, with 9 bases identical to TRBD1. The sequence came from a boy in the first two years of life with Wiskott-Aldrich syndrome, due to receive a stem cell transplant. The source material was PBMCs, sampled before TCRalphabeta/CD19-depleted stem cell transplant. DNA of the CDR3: TGTGCCACCAGCAGATCCCGGGACAGGGAAAAGAATGAGCAGTTCTTC. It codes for CATSRSRDREKNEQFF. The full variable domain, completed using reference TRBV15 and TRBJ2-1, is DAMVIQNPRYQVTQFGKPVTLSCSQTLNHNVMYWYQQKSSQAPKLLFHYYDKDFNNEADTPDNFQSRRPNTSFCFLDIRSPGLGDTAMYLCATSRSRDREKNEQFFGPGTRLTVL.